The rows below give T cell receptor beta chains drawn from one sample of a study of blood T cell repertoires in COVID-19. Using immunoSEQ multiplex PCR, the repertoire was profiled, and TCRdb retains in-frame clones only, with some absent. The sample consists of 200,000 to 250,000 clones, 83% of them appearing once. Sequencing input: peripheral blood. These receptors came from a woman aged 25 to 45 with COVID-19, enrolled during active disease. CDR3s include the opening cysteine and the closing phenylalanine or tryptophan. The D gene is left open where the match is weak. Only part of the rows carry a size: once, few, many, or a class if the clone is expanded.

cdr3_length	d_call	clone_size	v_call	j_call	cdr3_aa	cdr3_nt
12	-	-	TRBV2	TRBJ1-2	CASSGRAYGYTF	TGTGCCAGCAGTGGGAGGGCCTATGGCTACACCTTC
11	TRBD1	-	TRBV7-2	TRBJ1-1	CASSPTGRAFF	TGTGCCAGCAGCCCGACAGGGAGAGCTTTCTTT
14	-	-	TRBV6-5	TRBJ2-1	CATREASSYNEQFF	TGTGCCACCAGAGAGGCGAGCTCCTACAATGAGCAGTTCTTC
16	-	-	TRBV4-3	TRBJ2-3	CASSQDSLSFTDTQYF	TGCGCCAGCAGCCAAGATAGCCTTTCCTTCACAGATACGCAGTATTTT
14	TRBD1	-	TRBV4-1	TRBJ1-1	CASSQPGTGLEAFF	TGCGCCAGCAGCCAACCTGGGACAGGGCTTGAAGCTTTCTTT
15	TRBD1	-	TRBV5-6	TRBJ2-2	CASSLGTGGTGELFF	TGTGCCAGCAGCTTGGGGACAGGGGGCACCGGGGAGCTGTTTTTT
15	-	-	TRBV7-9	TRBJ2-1	CASSLAVAGNNEQFF	TGTGCCAGCAGCTTAGCGGTGGCGGGGAACAATGAGCAGTTCTTC
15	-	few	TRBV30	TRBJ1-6	CAWSVSGAYNSPLHF	TGTGCCTGGAGTGTAAGCGGGGCTTATAATTCACCCCTCCACTTT
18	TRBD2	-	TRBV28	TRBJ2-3	CASSFSSGGAFGTDTQYF	TGTGCCAGCAGTTTTTCTAGCGGGGGGGCCTTCGGCACAGATACGCAGTATTTT
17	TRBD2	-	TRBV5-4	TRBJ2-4	CASSQTSGGAPGNIQYF	TGTGCCAGCAGCCAGACTAGCGGGGGGGCCCCTGGAAACATTCAGTACTTC
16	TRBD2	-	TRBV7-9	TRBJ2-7	CASSGSGTSGGLEQYF	TGTGCCAGCAGCGGAAGCGGGACTAGCGGGGGCCTCGAGCAGTACTTC
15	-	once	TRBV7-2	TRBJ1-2	CASSPQGFGSYGYTF	TGTGCCAGCAGCCCCCAGGGGTTTGGGAGCTATGGCTACACCTTC
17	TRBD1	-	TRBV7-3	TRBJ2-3	CASSPGTGTAGADTQYF	TGTGCCAGCAGCCCGGGTACCGGGACAGCCGGGGCAGATACGCAGTATTTT
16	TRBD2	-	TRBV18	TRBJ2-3	CASSPKLAGGTDTQYF	TGTGCCAGCTCACCAAAACTAGCGGGGGGCACAGATACGCAGTATTTT
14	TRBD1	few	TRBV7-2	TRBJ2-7	CASSLEGDRGGQYF	TGTGCCAGCAGCTTAGAGGGGGACAGGGGAGGGCAGTACTTC
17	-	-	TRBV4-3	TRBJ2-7	CASSQDMASASNYEQYF	TGCGCCAGCAGCCAAGATATGGCTAGCGCTTCAAACTACGAGCAGTACTTC
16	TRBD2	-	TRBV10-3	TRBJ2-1	CAISESMAGGYNEQFF	TGTGCCATCAGTGAGTCGATGGCGGGAGGGTACAATGAGCAGTTCTTC
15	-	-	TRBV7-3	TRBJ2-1	CASSLAVSSYNEQFF	TGTGCCAGCAGCTTAGCGGTTAGCTCCTACAATGAGCAGTTCTTC
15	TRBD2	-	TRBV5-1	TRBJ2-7	CASSYPPSGSYEQYF	TGCGCCAGCAGCTACCCGCCGAGCGGGAGCTACGAGCAGTACTTC
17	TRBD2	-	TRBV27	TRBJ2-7	CASSLSILAGNSYEQYF	TGTGCCAGCAGTTTATCGATACTAGCGGGGAACTCCTACGAGCAGTACTTC
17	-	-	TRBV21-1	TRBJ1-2	CASSKCGSGGRIYGYTF	TGTGCCAGCAGCAAATGTGGGTCAGGGGGCAGGATCTATGGCTACACCTTC
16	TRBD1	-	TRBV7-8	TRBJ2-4	CASSLPTGVAKNIQYF	TGTGCCAGCAGCTTACCGACAGGGGTAGCCAAAAACATTCAGTACTTC
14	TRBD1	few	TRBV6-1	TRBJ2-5	CASSERDRKETQYF	TGTGCCAGCAGTGAAAGGGACAGAAAAGAGACCCAGTACTTC
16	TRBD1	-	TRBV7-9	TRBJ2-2	CASSFWGQENTGELFF	TGTGCCAGCAGCTTTTGGGGACAGGAGAACACCGGGGAGCTGTTTTTT
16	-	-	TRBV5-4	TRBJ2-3	CASSLAVGPTTDTQYF	TGTGCCAGCAGCTTGGCGGTGGGGCCGACCACAGATACGCAGTATTTT
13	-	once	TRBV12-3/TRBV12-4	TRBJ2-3	CASTRGSGDTQYF	TGTGCCAGCACTCGGGGTTCCGGAGATACGCAGTATTTT
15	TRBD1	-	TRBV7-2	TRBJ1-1	CASSLVGTGDTEAFF	TGTGCCAGCAGCTTAGTCGGGACAGGGGACACTGAAGCTTTCTTT
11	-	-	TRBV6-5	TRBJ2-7	CASRDNAEQYF	TGTGCCAGCAGGGACAATGCCGAGCAGTACTTC
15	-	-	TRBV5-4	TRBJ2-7	CASSAELRPPYEQYF	TGTGCCAGCAGCGCGGAGCTTAGACCCCCCTACGAGCAGTACTTC
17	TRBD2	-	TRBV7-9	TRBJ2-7	CASSSPTFGTSAYEQYF	TGTGCCAGCAGCTCGCCCACTTTCGGGACTAGTGCCTACGAGCAGTACTTC
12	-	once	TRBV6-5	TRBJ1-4	CAGSGLNEKLFF	TGTGCCGGCTCAGGGTTAAATGAAAAACTGTTTTTT
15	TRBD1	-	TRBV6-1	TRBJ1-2	CASSEYQGANYGYTF	TGTGCCAGCAGTGAGTATCAGGGGGCGAACTATGGCTACACCTTC
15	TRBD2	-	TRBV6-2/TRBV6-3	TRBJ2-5	CASSHWTSAQETQYF	TGTGCCAGCAGTCACTGGACTAGCGCCCAAGAGACCCAGTACTTC
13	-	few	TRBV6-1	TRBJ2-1	CASSEGENNEQFF	TGTGCCAGCAGTGAAGGAGAGAACAATGAGCAGTTCTTC
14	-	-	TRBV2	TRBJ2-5	CATNAQTGRETQYF	TGTGCCACCAACGCCCAAACGGGGAGGGAGACCCAGTACTTC
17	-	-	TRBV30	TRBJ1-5	CAWSPPGASNRNQPQHF	TGTGCCTGGAGTCCACCCGGTGCCTCTAATCGAAATCAGCCCCAGCATTTT
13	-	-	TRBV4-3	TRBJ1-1	CASSPRGGTEAFF	TGCGCCAGCAGCCCGAGGGGGGGGACTGAAGCTTTCTTT
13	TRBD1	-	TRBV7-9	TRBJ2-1	CASRRGQFNEQFF	TGTGCCAGCAGGAGGGGACAGTTCAATGAGCAGTTCTTC
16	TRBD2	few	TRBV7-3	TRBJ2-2	CASSVTSGGYTGELFF	TGTGCCAGCAGCGTCACTAGCGGGGGTTACACCGGGGAGCTGTTTTTT
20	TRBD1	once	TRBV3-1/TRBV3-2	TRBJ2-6	CASSQVGWTGQSSGANVLTF	TGTGCCAGCAGCCAAGTGGGTTGGACAGGACAAAGCTCTGGGGCCAACGTCCTGACTTTC
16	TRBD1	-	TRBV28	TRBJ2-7	CASSLKRDRARYEQYF	TGTGCCAGCAGTTTAAAACGGGACAGGGCGCGCTACGAGCAGTACTTC
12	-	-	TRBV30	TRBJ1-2	CAWSIQNYGYTF	TGTGCCTGGAGTATACAGAACTATGGCTACACCTTC
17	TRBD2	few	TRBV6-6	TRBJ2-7	CASSRYGLAGESYEQYF	TGTGCCAGCAGTCGATATGGACTAGCGGGGGAATCCTACGAGCAGTACTTC
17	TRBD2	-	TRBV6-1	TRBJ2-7	CASNDPGLAGDPYEQYF	TGTGCCAGCAATGACCCGGGACTAGCGGGGGATCCGTACGAGCAGTACTTC
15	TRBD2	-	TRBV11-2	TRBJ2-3	CASRFTSGDTDTQYF	TGTGCCAGCAGATTTACTAGCGGCGACACAGATACGCAGTATTTT
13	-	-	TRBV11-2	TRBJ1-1	CASSLSDSHEAFF	TGTGCCAGCAGCTTATCGGACAGCCATGAAGCTTTCTTT
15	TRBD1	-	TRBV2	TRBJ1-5	CASSVRTGTNQPQHF	TGTGCCAGCAGTGTGCGGACAGGGACTAATCAGCCCCAGCATTTT
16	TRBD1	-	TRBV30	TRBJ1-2	CAWSSPGQGPNYGYTF	TGTGCCTGGAGTTCTCCGGGACAGGGTCCTAACTATGGCTACACCTTC
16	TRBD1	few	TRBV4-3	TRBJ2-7	CASSQDLGTGTYEQYF	TGCGCCAGCAGCCAAGATCTGGGGACAGGGACCTACGAGCAGTACTTC
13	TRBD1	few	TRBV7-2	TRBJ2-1	CASSLDGTGEQFF	TGTGCCAGCAGCTTAGATGGGACAGGGGAGCAGTTCTTC
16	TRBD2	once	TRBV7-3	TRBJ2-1	CASSLLAGGSYNEQFF	TGTGCCAGCAGCTTACTAGCGGGGGGTTCCTACAATGAGCAGTTCTTC
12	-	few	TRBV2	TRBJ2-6	CASSNGLNVLTF	TGTGCCAGCAGCAACGGTCTAAACGTCCTGACTTTC
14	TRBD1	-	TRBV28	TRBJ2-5	CASRLQGGGETQYF	TGTGCCAGCAGGTTACAGGGGGGAGGAGAGACCCAGTACTTC